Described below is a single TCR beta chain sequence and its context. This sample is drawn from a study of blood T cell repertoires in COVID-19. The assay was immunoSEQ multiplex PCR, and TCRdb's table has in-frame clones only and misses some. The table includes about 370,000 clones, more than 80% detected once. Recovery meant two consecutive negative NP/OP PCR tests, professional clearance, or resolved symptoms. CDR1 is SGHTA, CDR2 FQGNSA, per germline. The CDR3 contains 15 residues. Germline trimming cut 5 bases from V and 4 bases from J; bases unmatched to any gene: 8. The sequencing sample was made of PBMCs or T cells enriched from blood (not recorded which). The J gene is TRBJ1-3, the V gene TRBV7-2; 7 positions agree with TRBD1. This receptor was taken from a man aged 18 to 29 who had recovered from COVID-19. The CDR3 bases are TGTGCCAGCAGCCACGAGGGGGCGGGAGGAAACACCATATATTTT. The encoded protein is CASSHEGAGGNTIYF.